What follows describes a single T cell receptor (beta chain). Its antigen is not yet known. No base quality information exists; no much larger clone differs at one position. V lost 2 bases and J lost 4 bases, and the count of bases not matched to a germline gene is 0. The CDR3 holds 14 amino acids from the cysteine to the phenylalanine. The retained sequence is limited to the CDR3, 42 bases, with the frame set at the first base. Based on the germline V gene, the CDR1 and CDR2 sequences are KGHSH and LQKENI. The sample comes from a study of control samples from healthy donors and cancer patients (dated by TCRdb to 2018 to 2020). The library came from the immunoSEQ multiplex PCR assay. TCRdb retrieved this table from immuneACCESS and kept in-frame rearrangements only. Not all clones are present; in checked studies, unresolved V genes account for under half, and no reason is known for the remainder. This sample lists 100,000 to 150,000 clones; approximately 91% were detected once. The ten biggest clones cover less than 9.5% of the sample.

This TCR was sampled from a woman between 18 and 29 years old in good health. The rearrangement combines TRBV18 with TRBJ2-5; TRBD2 fits 11 bases in the junction. Source material: blood. At the DNA level, the sequence is TGTGCCAGCTCACCAGGGACTAGCGGAGAGACCCAGTACTTC. It codes for CASSPGTSGETQYF. Joined to the reference TRBV18 and TRBJ2-5 proteins, this CDR3 gives the full variable domain: NAGVMQNPRHLVRRRGQEARLRCSPMKGHSHVYWYRQLPEEGLKFMVYLQKENIIDESGMPKERFSAEFPKEGPSILRIQQVVRGDSAAYFCASSPGTSGETQYFGPGTRLLVL.